A selection of T cell receptor beta chains follows, all from one sample in a study of OX40 agonist ivuxolimab in advanced cancers. Measured with immunoSEQ multiplex PCR; TCRdb has only the in-frame clones, and not every one. The data contain more than 30,000 clones, around 87% of them singletons. The sequencing used CD4+ or CD8+ T cells sorted from blood, collected in a trial of the OX40 agonist ivuxolimab. Source of these receptors: an adult with an advanced solid tumor such as melanoma, head and neck, liver or kidney cancer. Each CDR3 is given without its conserved first and last residue. Each record gives: clone size, V gene, CDR3 protein. A row's size may be missing; if present it is once, few, many or a size class.

clone_size: -
v_call: TRBV20-1
cdr3_aa: SASRAYEQY

clone_size: -
v_call: TRBV12-5
cdr3_aa: ASTAGSGNTIY

clone_size: -
v_call: TRBV7-6
cdr3_aa: ASSLLGNQETQY

clone_size: -
v_call: TRBV6-5
cdr3_aa: ASSLGQKHYEQY

clone_size: -
v_call: TRBV6-1
cdr3_aa: ASWTDPYEQY

clone_size: -
v_call: TRBV10-2
cdr3_aa: ASSDLNFGINTEAF

clone_size: -
v_call: TRBV7-6
cdr3_aa: ASSLGTGAAYEQY

clone_size: -
v_call: TRBV10-2
cdr3_aa: ASRLAYEQY

clone_size: -
v_call: TRBV9
cdr3_aa: ASSVAVNQETQY

clone_size: -
v_call: TRBV19
cdr3_aa: ASSIGQSSDTQY

clone_size: -
v_call: TRBV7-9
cdr3_aa: ASSLETLSGANVLT

clone_size: -
v_call: TRBV6-9
cdr3_aa: ARQGTGRSGANVLT

clone_size: -
v_call: TRBV5-1
cdr3_aa: ASSFRQLPYEQY

clone_size: -
v_call: TRBV5-1
cdr3_aa: ASSPGQKNEAF

clone_size: -
v_call: TRBV27
cdr3_aa: ASSLSWTSREKLF

clone_size: -
v_call: TRBV4-1
cdr3_aa: ASSHMTVSLNTEAF

clone_size: -
v_call: TRBV6-6
cdr3_aa: ASSPTVYQETQY

clone_size: -
v_call: TRBV18
cdr3_aa: ASSRSDSSGNTIY

clone_size: -
v_call: TRBV5-1
cdr3_aa: ASSLAGAETEAF

clone_size: -
v_call: TRBV18
cdr3_aa: ASSARDRSSPLH

clone_size: -
v_call: TRBV6-5
cdr3_aa: ASSYRYSYGYT

clone_size: few
v_call: TRBV23-1
cdr3_aa: ASSQRDRGPGNTIY

clone_size: -
v_call: TRBV7-3
cdr3_aa: ASSSQKNTEAF

clone_size: few
v_call: TRBV19
cdr3_aa: ASKGTEYDTEAF

clone_size: -
v_call: TRBV7-3
cdr3_aa: ASSLGWDGNYEQY

clone_size: once
v_call: TRBV30
cdr3_aa: ACSPLDREAF

clone_size: -
v_call: TRBV7-2
cdr3_aa: ASSHDRGIYGYT

clone_size: -
v_call: TRBV5-1
cdr3_aa: ASSLEMGDFTDTQY

clone_size: -
v_call: TRBV27
cdr3_aa: ASSSTSGGGWQPQH

clone_size: -
v_call: TRBV2
cdr3_aa: ASSVVNKADTQY

clone_size: few
v_call: TRBV7-3
cdr3_aa: ASSLSGGRETQY

clone_size: -
v_call: TRBV7-2
cdr3_aa: ASSLSGGAEYEQY

clone_size: -
v_call: TRBV18
cdr3_aa: ASSPPKGVAGANVLT

clone_size: -
v_call: TRBV6-1
cdr3_aa: ASSERGWTGTGQPQH

clone_size: -
v_call: TRBV18
cdr3_aa: ASSPPGSSYEQY

clone_size: -
v_call: TRBV5-1
cdr3_aa: ASRTGSYTDTQY

clone_size: -
v_call: TRBV2
cdr3_aa: ASGPEWLSSGANVLT

clone_size: -
v_call: TRBV4-2
cdr3_aa: ASSQDIAGLGQPQH

clone_size: -
v_call: TRBV6-5
cdr3_aa: ASSNPGTEAF

clone_size: -
v_call: TRBV5-6
cdr3_aa: ASLRTGSTGANVLT

clone_size: -
v_call: TRBV25-1
cdr3_aa: ASSEGGGNLAKNIQY

clone_size: -
v_call: TRBV9
cdr3_aa: ASSVDVNTEAF

clone_size: -
v_call: TRBV19
cdr3_aa: ASSFPTAGRTNTEAF

clone_size: -
v_call: TRBV10-3
cdr3_aa: AIRGGTEAF

clone_size: few
v_call: TRBV4-1
cdr3_aa: ASSQVVAAGQPQH